This TCR beta chain stems from a study of CD8+ T cells in alopecia areata. Once RNA had been extracted, it was reverse transcribed into cDNA to act as the sequencing template. Assay: immunoSEQ multiplex PCR; the TCRdb copy retains only in-frame clones and omits some. The table has hundreds of thousands of clones, 60% seen once. Whole-study findings and limits: Between patients, shared TCR sequences were less clear than in mice. This was possibly due in part to HLA diversity in the patient population.

The treatment here: oral pan-JAK inhibitor, 5-10 mg twice daily. Trimming removed 0 bases at V and 0 bases at J, with 6 bases between. The CDR3 sequence is 15 residues long. The V gene's germline CDR1 is MNHEY and CDR2 SVGAGI. Notes on this clone: Its antigen is currently unknown.

Here the sequenced sample was CD4+ T cells sorted from blood, taken between weeks 51 and 54, from a patient treated with tofacitinib. The chain joins TRBV6-5 to TRBJ1-3; a weak D match, TRBD1 (5 bases). This TCR was sampled from a human donor with alopecia areata. The CDR3 is CASSYSRGSGNTIYF. The CDR3 nucleotides read TGTGCCAGCAGTTACTCTAGGGGCTCTGGAAACACCATATATTTT.